This T cell receptor (beta chain) was sequenced during a study of shared clonotypes between healthy human individuals. Study details: Per donor, CD8 memory used one plate, CD8 naive used two, CD4 memory used three and CD4 naive used three.

Notes on this clone: Antigen specificity is unknown.

Running of the assay took place at deep level. Here immunoSEQ multiplex PCR was the method, and the copy in TCRdb shows in-frame clones only, minus some. This sample has 2 million or so clones; around 96% occur once, and the top ten carry 0.85% to 1.2%. Looked up from germline, CDR1 is LNHNV and CDR2 is YYDKDF (reference sequence). V was pared by 5 bases and J by 1 base, with 13 bases between. CDR3 length equals 15 residues. General study points: Sorted-subset sequencing, rarefaction showed, was incomplete despite large depth.

CD45RO-negative, CCR7-positively selected cells formed the naive CD8 fraction, excluding terminally differentiated effector memory CD45RA+ cells. This clonotype originated in a man aged 18 to 35 in good health. The sequencing sample was made of naive CD8+ T cells sorted from blood. The rearrangement joins TRBV15 to TRBJ2-3; tentative D call: TRBD1 (6 bases). CDR3 in amino acids: CATSGTRAGTDTQYF. For the CDR3, the DNA is TGTGCCACCAGCGGGACACGCGCTGGCACAGATACGCAGTATTTT.